The present entry profiles one T cell receptor (beta chain) with its context. Its target is not known. The source of the sample is a study of shared clonotypes between healthy human individuals. The overall study: Ranging from 18 to 49 in age, donors were two women and three men.

Only in-frame clones appear in the TCRdb table, and some are missing; sequencing was by immunoSEQ multiplex PCR. Here the sample spans about 2.2 million clones, 80% to 95% being singletons. Study-wide results and caveats: The four-donor shared clonotypes exceeded non-shared clonotypes in generation probability, with non-shared ones scoring lower.

The naive CD8 population came from CD45RO-negative cells selected for CCR7, without terminally differentiated effector memory CD45RA+ cells. Trimming took off 3 bases at V and 4 bases at J, with 10 bases between the two ends. CDR1 is SGHAT, CDR2 FQDESV, per germline (reference sequence). This CDR3 is built from 13 residues. This chain uses TRBV11-1 with TRBJ2-7; D uncertain. The sample taken for sequencing was naive CD8+ T cells from PBMCs. This TCR was sampled from a man aged 18 to 30 in good health. Some clones in this sample may be carry-over from other donors' samples. CDR3 amino acids: CASSLEFRYEQYF. In DNA form, the CDR3 reads TGTGCCAGCAGCTTGGAATTTCGGTACGAGCAGTACTTC.